This T cell receptor beta chain was identified during a study of blood T cell repertoires in COVID-19. At the level of the study: Sources were T cells, B-cell-depleted T cells, or PBMCs; the material itself was cDNA or gDNA.

Study processing details: How many nucleated cells were present was estimated from reference gene primer amplification. Measured with immunoSEQ multiplex PCR; TCRdb has only the in-frame clones, and not every one. V and J calls and clone size are copied from that table; D and trimming were computed from the DNA. This table holds approximately 81,000 clones, approximately 78% found once. V dropped 5 bases and J dropped 6 bases, with 13 bases sitting between them. CDR3 length: 13 amino acids. The TCR was taken from a human donor in a cohort sampled during active COVID-19. The sequencing sample was made of peripheral blood. The V call is TRBV12-3 or TRBV12-4, the J call TRBJ1-1; D gene unclear. The CDR3 DNA sequence: TGTGCCAGCAGTCGTTATAGAGTACCTGAAGCTTTCTTT. This codes for CASSRYRVPEAFF.